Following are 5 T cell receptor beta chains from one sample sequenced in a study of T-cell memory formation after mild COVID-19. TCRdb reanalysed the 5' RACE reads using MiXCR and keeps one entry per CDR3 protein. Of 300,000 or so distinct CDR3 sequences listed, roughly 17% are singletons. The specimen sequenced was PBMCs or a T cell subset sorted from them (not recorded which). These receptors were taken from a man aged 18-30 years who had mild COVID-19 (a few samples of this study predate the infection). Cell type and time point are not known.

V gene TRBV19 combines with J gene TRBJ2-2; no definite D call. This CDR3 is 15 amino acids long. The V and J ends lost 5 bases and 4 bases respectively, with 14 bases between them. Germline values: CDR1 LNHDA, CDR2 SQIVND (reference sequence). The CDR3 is CASSGPTNPTGELFF. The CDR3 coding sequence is TGTGCCAGTAGTGGGCCAACCAACCCCACCGGGGAGCTGTTTTTT.

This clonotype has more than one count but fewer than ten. The CDR3 here is CASSDWGSNGEQYV. The CDR3 DNA is TGTGCCAGCAGTGACTGGGGCAGTAACGGCGAGCAGTACGTC. This chain connects TRBV6-1 to TRBJ2-7, with D possibly TRBD1 on 5 matching bases. V dropped 3 bases and J dropped 6 bases, with 15 bases sitting between them. CDR3 length equals 14 residues. Germline CDR1 and CDR2: MNHNS and SASEGT.

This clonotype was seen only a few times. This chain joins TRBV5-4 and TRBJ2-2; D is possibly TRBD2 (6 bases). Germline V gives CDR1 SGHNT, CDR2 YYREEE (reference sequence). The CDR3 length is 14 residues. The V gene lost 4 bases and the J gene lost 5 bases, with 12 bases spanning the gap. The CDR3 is CASSQRVGTGELFF. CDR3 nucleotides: TGTGCCAGCAGCCAGCGGGTGGGGACCGGGGAGCTGTTTTTT.

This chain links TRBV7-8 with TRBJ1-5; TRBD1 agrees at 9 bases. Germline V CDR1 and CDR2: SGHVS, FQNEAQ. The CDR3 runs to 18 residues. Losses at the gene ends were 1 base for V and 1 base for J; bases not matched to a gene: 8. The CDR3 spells CASSLEDRGPLSNQPQHF. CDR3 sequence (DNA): TGTGCCAGCAGCTTAGAGGACAGGGGCCCCCTCAGCAATCAGCCCCAGCATTTT.

CDR3 nucleotides: TGTGCCAGCAGCCGAGGACAGAATTCACCCCTCCACTTT. It encodes CASSRGQNSPLHF. V and J are TRBV7-9 and TRBJ1-6; D may be TRBD1 (6 bases). Germline CDR1 SEHNR, CDR2 FQNEAQ (reference sequence). V shed 5 bases and J shed 7 bases, with 9 bases lying between them. The CDR3 contains 13 residues.